A selection of T cell receptor beta chains follows, all from one sample in a study of metastatic and nonmetastatic thyroid tumors. Using MiXCR, TCRdb reanalyzed the PCR reads. The sample holds some 18,000 clones; 30% to 40% are singletons and the top ten take more than 8%. The sample consisted of tumor tissue. The receptors shown here come from a male donor with papillary thyroid cancer or a benign thyroid nodule (not recorded which). Some clones in this sample may be carry-over from other donors' samples. Both conserved end residues are part of each CDR3. A D gene is named only where the DNA matches it firmly. Where a row states a size, it is once, few, many or the class of an expanded clone; other rows omit it.

TRBJ2-3 TRBV5-1 NA TRBD1 TGCGCCAGCAGCCAGTCACAGGGGGCTAGCACAGATACGCAGTATTTT CASSQSQGASTDTQYF
TRBJ1-2 TRBV7-9 many NA TGTGCCAGCAGCTGGGACCCGAGCTCGGGTGGCTACACCTTC CASSWDPSSGGYTF
TRBJ1-6 TRBV6-1 NA NA TGTGCCAGCAAAACAAGTCCCGGGTGGAATTCACCCCTCCACTTT CASKTSPGWNSPLHF
TRBJ2-3 TRBV5-6 NA TRBD2 TGTGCCAGCAGCACCATGACTAGCGGTACCCTCACAGATACGCAGTATTTT CASSTMTSGTLTDTQYF
TRBJ1-1 TRBV29-1 many TRBD1 TGCAGCGTTGAAGATGAGGGACAGGGGGCGCCCACTGAAGCTTTCTTT CSVEDEGQGAPTEAFF
TRBJ2-3 TRBV20-1 NA TRBD1 TGCAGTGCTCCGACAGGGGGCGGTGGTATCACAGATTCGCAGTATTTT CSAPTGGGGITDSQYF
TRBJ1-1 TRBV24-1 NA NA TGTGCCACCAAGGCAAATATGAAAACTGAAGATTTCTTT CATKANMKTEDFF
TRBJ2-7 TRBV20-1 NA TRBD2 TGCAGTGCAGCCGGGACTAGCGGGAGAGCATCGTGGGAGCAGTACTTC CSAAGTSGRASWEQYF
TRBJ2-3 TRBV24-1 NA TRBD2 TGTGCCACCAGTGATTTCGGGCTAGCGGGAGGGAAGGGAGATACGCAGTATTTT CATSDFGLAGGKGDTQYF
TRBJ2-7 TRBV19 NA NA TGTGCCAGTAGGGGCAGGGGCTACGAGCAGTACTTC CASRGRGYEQYF
TRBJ2-1 TRBV6-1 NA TRBD2 TGTGCCCGCAGTGATTCTGGACTAGCGGCCAATGAGCAGTTCTTC CARSDSGLAANEQFF
TRBJ2-7 TRBV12-3/TRBV12-4 NA TRBD2 TGTGCCAGCAAGAAGCGGGGAAAAAGCTACGAGCAGTACTTC CASKKRGKSYEQYF
TRBJ2-1 TRBV10-1 NA NA TGCGCCAGCAGTGAGTCGAGGGGAGAATCCTACAATGAGCAGTTCTTC CASSESRGESYNEQFF
TRBJ2-5 TRBV2 NA TRBD2 TGTGCCAGCAGGATAGCGGGGGGGGAGACCCAGTACTTC CASRIAGGETQYF
TRBJ2-3 TRBV12-3/TRBV12-4 NA NA TGTGGCAGCAGTTTGCGGGGATACACAGATCCGCAGTATTTT CGSSLRGYTDPQYF
TRBJ2-7 TRBV6-1 many NA TGTGCCAGCAGTGGGGGGGGGGCTAGCGAGTACGAGCAGTACTTC CASSGGGASEYEQYF
TRBJ2-3 TRBV6-2/TRBV6-3 few TRBD1 TGTGCCAGCAGTTCTTACGGACCGGACAGGGGGCGAACAGATACGCAGTATTTT CASSSYGPDRGRTDTQYF
TRBJ2-2 TRBV24-1 many NA TGTGCCACCAGTGATTCTCAGTGGCAGGGAAATACCGGGGAGCTGTTTTTT CATSDSQWQGNTGELFF
TRBJ1-3 TRBV7-8 many NA TGTGCCAGCAGCTTACAGGGAGTGGGTGGAAACACCATATATTTT CASSLQGVGGNTIYF
TRBJ1-2 TRBV6-1 medium-sized TRBD1 TGTGCCAGCAGGGGGACAGGGGTCAATAACTATGGCTACACCTTC CASRGTGVNNYGYTF
TRBJ2-6 TRBV20-1 once NA TGCAGTGCTAGAGAAGACAAGGTGATCAACTCTGGGTCCAACGTCCTGACTTTC CSAREDKVINSGSNVLTF
TRBJ2-6 TRBV4-2 NA NA TGTGCCATCAGCCCCGACCCCCCCGGTACTGTTACCTCTGGGGCCAACGTCCTGACTTTC CAISPDPPGTVTSGANVLTF
TRBJ2-3 TRBV4-1 many NA TGCGCCAGCAGCCAAATGCCCGGCAGGGAGTCAGCAGATACGCAGTATTTT CASSQMPGRESADTQYF
TRBJ2-2 TRBV2 NA NA TGTGCCAGTCAACGCGTACGCACCGGGGAGCTGTTTTTT CASQRVRTGELFF
TRBJ1-2 TRBV19 NA NA TGTGCCAGTAGCACCGCCGGGACAACCTGGGGCTACACCTTC CASSTAGTTWGYTF
TRBJ1-3 TRBV28 NA TRBD1 TGTGCCAGCAGGGGGACAGTTGGAAACACCATATATTTT CASRGTVGNTIYF
TRBJ2-2 TRBV9 NA NA TGTGCCAGCAGCCCCTTCCCCACTTCCGGGGAGCTGTTTTTT CASSPFPTSGELFF
TRBJ2-1 TRBV20-1 NA TRBD2 TGCAGTGCTTCCAAAGGGACTAGCGGGAGGGCCTATGAGCAGTTCTTC CSASKGTSGRAYEQFF
TRBJ2-7 TRBV20-1 NA NA TGCAGTGCTAGAGAGAGGGTGTACGATCATTACTTC CSARERVYDHYF
TRBJ1-2 TRBV6-1 many NA TGTGCCAGCAGCTCCGGGGGGGGTGGATATGGCTACACCTTC CASSSGGGGYGYTF
TRBJ2-7 TRBV20-1 few TRBD1 TGCAGTGCTCCCGGGGACAGACCCTCCGAGCAGTACTTC CSAPGDRPSEQYF
TRBJ1-2 TRBV27 few TRBD1 TGTGCCAGCATAAGGGACAGATCTAACTATGGCTACACCTTC CASIRDRSNYGYTF
TRBJ2-1 TRBV9 NA TRBD2 TGTGCCAGCAGTCACCGGACTAGCGGCCACAATGAGCAGTTCTTC CASSHRTSGHNEQFF
TRBJ2-3 TRBV28 few TRBD2 TGTGCCAGCAGCACAAGCGGGAGGGGGTACACAGATACGCAGTATTTT CASSTSGRGYTDTQYF
TRBJ2-3 TRBV18 many TRBD2 TGTGCCAGCTCACCACCGGTGGCGGGAGATGGTGATACGCAGTATTTT CASSPPVAGDGDTQYF
TRBJ2-1 TRBV6-1 few TRBD2 TGTGCCAGCATCCGGCGTAGCGGGAGGTCCAACGATGAGCAGTTCTTC CASIRRSGRSNDEQFF
TRBJ2-1 TRBV20-1 NA TRBD2 TGCAGTGCTAGAGCGGGGGGGCCCAGCTCCTACAATGAGCAGTTCTTC CSARAGGPSSYNEQFF
TRBJ2-3 TRBV28 few TRBD2 TGTGCCAGCAGTACCCCCCTTTCCCGGGAGGGGCAAGATACGCAGTATTTT CASSTPLSREGQDTQYF